These 5 T cell receptor beta chains originate from one sample sequenced in a study of T-cell memory formation after mild COVID-19. TCRdb reanalysed the 5' RACE reads using MiXCR and keeps one entry per CDR3 protein. The sample lists almost 550,000 distinct CDR3 sequences; around 20% were seen once. The sequenced sample consisted of PBMCs or a T cell subset sorted from them (not recorded which). Source of these receptors: an adult woman who had mild COVID-19 (a few samples of this study predate the infection). Cell type and time point are not known.

In its sample, this clonotype was seen a few times. The rearrangement uses TRBV7-8 and TRBJ2-3; 12 bases are shared with TRBD2. With V trimmed by 0 bases and J by 8 bases, 9 bases remained unmatched. CDR1 and CDR2 (germline): SGHVS, FQNEAQ. The CDR3 is 17 residues long. This CDR3 is CASSLAPLAGGGFTQYF. The CDR3 DNA sequence: TGTGCCAGCAGCTTAGCCCCACTAGCGGGGGGAGGCTTTACGCAGTATTTT.

This clonotype occurred a few times. The chain is built from TRBV3-1 and TRBJ1-2; the D is unclear. V dropped 0 bases and J dropped 8 bases, with 7 bases sitting between them. Per germline, CDR1 LGHDT and CDR2 YNNKEL (reference sequence). This CDR3 contains 12 residues. The CDR3 sequence: CASSQESVGYTF. CDR3 nucleotides: TGTGCCAGCAGCCAAGAGAGCGTCGGCTACACCTTC.

The V gene is TRBV30, the J gene TRBJ1-1; D remains unclear. CDR3 size: 13 residues. Germline CDR1 reads GTSNPN; CDR2 reads SVGIG (reference sequence). Trimming took 1 base from V and 5 from J, leaving 11 bases between them. CDR3 in DNA: TGTGCCTGGAGTGGTCAGATGGCTACTGAAGCTTTCTTT. This sequence encodes CAWSGQMATEAFF.

J is TRBJ2-1 and V is TRBV6-1; TRBD2 matches at 12 bases. The CDR3 contains 14 residues. Germline V lookup: CDR1 MNHNS, CDR2 SASEGT. V dropped 7 bases and J dropped 4; count of bases not matched to a gene: 2. CDR3 amino acids: CASIGLAGYNEQFF. Written as DNA, the CDR3 is TGTGCCAGCATTGGACTAGCGGGGTACAATGAGCAGTTCTTC.

This clonotype was counted a few times. V is TRBV7-8 and J is TRBJ2-7, with TRBD1 identical over 7 bases. Germline values: CDR1 SGHVS, CDR2 FQNEAQ. The CDR3 is 14 amino acids. The V segment lost 5 bases and the J segment 6 bases; nucleotides outside the gene matches: 10. CDR3 DNA sequence: TGTGCCAGCAGCCCGGAAACTGGGACAGCCGAGCAGTACTTC. Residues: CASSPETGTAEQYF.